The TCR beta chain described here comes from a study of type 1 regulatory T cells. Study-level background: T-allo10 is an in vitro-generated, Tr1-enriched CD4 T cell product specific for alloantigen.

TCRdb itself ran the reads through MiXCR, one entry per CDR3 protein. The table includes 80,000 to 100,000 distinct CDR3 sequences, roughly a third detected once. V lost 6 bases, J lost 7 bases, and 16 bases lay in between. This CDR3 contains 14 residues. Germline lookup yields CDR1 SNHLY and CDR2 FYNNEI. The clonotype originates from a human donor in good health. Sequencing was performed on CD4+ T cells, either the whole sample or a sorted fraction (not recorded which). The gene calls are TRBV2 and TRBJ1-3; D unresolved. The CDR3 DNA reads as TGTGCCAGCAGCGACGGACGGATTTCGAACACCATATATTTT. This gives the protein CASSDGRISNTIYF.